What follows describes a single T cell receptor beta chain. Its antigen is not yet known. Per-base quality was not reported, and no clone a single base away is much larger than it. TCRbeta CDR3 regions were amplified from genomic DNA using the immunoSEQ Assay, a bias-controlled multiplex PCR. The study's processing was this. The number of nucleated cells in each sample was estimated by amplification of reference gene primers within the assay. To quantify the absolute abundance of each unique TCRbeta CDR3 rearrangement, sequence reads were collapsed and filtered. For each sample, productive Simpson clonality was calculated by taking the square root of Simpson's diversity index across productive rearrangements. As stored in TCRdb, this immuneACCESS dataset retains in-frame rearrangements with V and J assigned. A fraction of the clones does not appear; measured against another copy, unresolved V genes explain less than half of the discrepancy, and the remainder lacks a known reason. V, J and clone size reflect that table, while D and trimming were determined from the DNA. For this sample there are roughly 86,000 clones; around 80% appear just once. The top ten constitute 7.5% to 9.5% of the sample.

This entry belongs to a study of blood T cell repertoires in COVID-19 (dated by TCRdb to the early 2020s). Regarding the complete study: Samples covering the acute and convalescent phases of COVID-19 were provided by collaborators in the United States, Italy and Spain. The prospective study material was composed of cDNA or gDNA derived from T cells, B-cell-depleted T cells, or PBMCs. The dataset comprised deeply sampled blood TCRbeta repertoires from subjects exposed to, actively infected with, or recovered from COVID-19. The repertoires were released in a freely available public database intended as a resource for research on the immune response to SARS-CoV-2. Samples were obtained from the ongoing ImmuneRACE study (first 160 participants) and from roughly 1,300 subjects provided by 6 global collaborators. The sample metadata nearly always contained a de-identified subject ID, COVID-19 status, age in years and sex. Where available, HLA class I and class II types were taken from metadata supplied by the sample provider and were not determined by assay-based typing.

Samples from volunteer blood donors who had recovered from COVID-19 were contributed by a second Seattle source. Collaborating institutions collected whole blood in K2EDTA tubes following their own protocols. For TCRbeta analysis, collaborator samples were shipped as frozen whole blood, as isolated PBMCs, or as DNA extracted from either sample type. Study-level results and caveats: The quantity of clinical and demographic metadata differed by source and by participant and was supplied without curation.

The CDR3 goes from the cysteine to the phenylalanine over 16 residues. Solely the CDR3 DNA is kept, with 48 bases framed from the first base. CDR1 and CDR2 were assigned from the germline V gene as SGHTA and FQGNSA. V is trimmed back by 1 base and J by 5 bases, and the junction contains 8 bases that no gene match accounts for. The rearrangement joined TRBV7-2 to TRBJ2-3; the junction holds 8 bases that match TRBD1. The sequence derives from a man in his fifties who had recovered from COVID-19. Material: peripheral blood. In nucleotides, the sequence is TGTGCCAGCAGCTTAGATTTGGGGACAGGTGGAGATACGCAGTATTTT. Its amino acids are CASSLDLGTGGDTQYF.